This T cell receptor beta chain originates from a study of blood T cell repertoires in COVID-19. Study-level information: COVID-19 samples from acute and convalescent phases originated in the United States, Italy and Spain.

In germline, CDR1 is SGHNT, CDR2 YYREEE (reference sequence). The V end was cut by 0 bases, the J end by 2 bases, with 5 bases between. The CDR3 extends over 13 amino acids. Categorization into cohorts depended on clinical history that participants reported. Two consecutive negative NP/OP PCR tests, clearance, or resolved symptoms defined Cohort 3 recovery. Original data processing: Estimation of nucleated cell counts relied on the amplification of reference gene primers. TCRdb keeps only in-frame clones here, not all; method: immunoSEQ multiplex PCR. The V and J calls and clone size are taken from that table; D and trimming were inferred from the DNA. The repertoire holds approximately 440,000 clones, roughly 87% seen once, with 0.6% to 0.7% in the top ten.

The V and J genes are TRBV5-4 and TRBJ1-2; D is perhaps TRBD1 (5 bases). Sequenced input: PBMCs or T cells enriched from blood (not recorded which). The receptor comes from a man in his late teens or twenties who had recovered from COVID-19. The DNA of the CDR3 is TGTGCCAGCAGCTTGGCAGGGAACTATGGCTACACCTTC. Protein sequence: CASSLAGNYGYTF.